A single sample gave rise to the 27 T cell receptor beta chains below, sequenced in a study of technical replicates of blood from several donors. The repertoire was sequenced with immunoSEQ multiplex PCR; TCRdb's copy has only in-frame clones and lacks some. The sample includes about 83,000 clones, 85% to 95% of them seen just once. The sequencing input was T cells isolated from PBMCs. The source is a human donor in good health.

This chain uses TRBV27 with TRBJ2-7; D not certain. This CDR3 region has 14 residues. The germline CDR1 and CDR2 sequences are MNHEY and SMNVEV (reference sequence). V dropped 6 bases and J dropped 3 bases, with 15 bases sitting between them. This CDR3 is CASSQSVYRYEQYF. The CDR3 nucleotides read TGTGCCAGCAGCCAATCAGTTTACCGCTACGAGCAGTACTTC.

The chain joins TRBV6-1 to TRBJ1-1; weak D call: TRBD1 (5 bases). Trimming pared 4 bases from V and 1 base from J, leaving 7 bases between. The CDR3 covers 13 residues. CDR1 and CDR2 from the germline V gene are MNHNS and SASEGT. The CDR3 region has the DNA TGTGCCAGCAGTGGACAGAAGAACACTGAAGCTTTCTTT. This translates into CASSGQKNTEAFF.

V usage is TRBV28 and J usage is TRBJ2-3; 10 bases are shared with TRBD2. CDR1 is MDHEN and CDR2 is SYDVKM in the germline V gene. The CDR3 is 15 residues long. With 8 bases clipped from V and 8 bases from J, the junction kept 13 bases outside the gene matches. Here the CDR3 DNA reads TGTGCCAGCCGAATAGCGGGAGGTTATTCGGGTACGCAGTATTTT. Its translation: CASRIAGGYSGTQYF. Combining the CDR3 with reference TRBV28 and TRBJ2-3 gives the whole variable domain DVKVTQSSRYLVKRTGEKVFLECVQDMDHENMFWYRQDPGLGLRLIYFSYDVKMKEKGDIPEGYSVSREKKERFSLILESASTNQTSMYLCASRIAGGYSGTQYFGPGTRLTVL.

The gene calls are TRBV5-4 and TRBJ2-7; D perhaps matches TRBD2 (5 bases). The CDR3 runs 13 residues. V dropped 1 base and J dropped 6 bases, with 11 bases sitting between them. The germline gives CDR1 SGHNT, CDR2 YYREEE (reference sequence). CDR3 region: CASSLNGRGEQYF. The CDR3 nucleotides read TGTGCCAGCAGCTTGAACGGTCGGGGCGAGCAGTACTTC.

This clone has only one observation. The CDR3 region is CASSFQGLGNEKLFF. The CDR3 nucleotides read TGTGCCAGCAGCTTCCAGGGTCTGGGGAATGAAAAACTGTTTTTT. This rearrangement joins TRBV5-4 to TRBJ1-4, with D possibly being TRBD1 (5 bases). Trimming pared 2 bases from V and 5 bases from J, leaving 13 bases between. Germline assignment: CDR1 SGHNT and CDR2 YYREEE (reference sequence). The CDR3 runs to 15 residues.

This clone was picked up one time. The genes are TRBV7-2 and TRBJ2-7, with TRBD2 matching 9 bases. CDR1 is SGHTA, CDR2 FQGNSA, per germline. The CDR3 length is 15 residues. Trimming removed 0 bases from V and 2 bases from J; junction bases left unmatched: 2. The CDR3 nucleotides read TGTGCCAGCAGCTTAGCTTCTAGCGGGGCCTACGAGCAGTACTTC. Translated: CASSLASSGAYEQYF.

This chain joins TRBV28 and TRBJ1-4, with TRBD1 as a possible D gene (5 bases). CDR3 length: 16 amino acids. Germline CDR1 is MDHEN and CDR2 is SYDVKM. Trimming pared 6 bases from V and 5 bases from J, leaving 19 bases between. The CDR3: CASRGPALYVNEKLFF. The CDR3, as DNA: TGTGCCAGCAGGGGGCCCGCATTGTACGTCAATGAAAAACTGTTTTTT.

J is TRBJ2-3 and V is TRBV5-1; a possible D gene is TRBD2 (5 bases). The length of the CDR3 is 15 residues. Germline V gene lookup returns CDR1 SGHRS and CDR2 YFSETQ. Trimming stripped 0 bases from V and 3 bases from J, with 11 bases between. This CDR3 reads CASSLEPGFTDTQYF. The CDR3 DNA reads TGCGCCAGCAGCTTGGAGCCGGGATTTACAGATACGCAGTATTTT.

The chain combines TRBV2 with TRBJ2-5; D perhaps matches TRBD2 (5 bases). Germline CDR1 is SNHLY and CDR2 is FYNNEI. There are 16 residues in the CDR3. Trimming took 6 bases from V and 2 from J, leaving 19 bases between them. The CDR3 DNA reads as TGTGCCAGCAGCAGATTAGCGTTTATCCCACAAGAGACCCAGTACTTC. This sequence encodes CASSRLAFIPQETQYF.

This chain uses TRBV6-1 with TRBJ1-5, with TRBD1 identical over 7 bases. The ends lost 1 base at V and 7 bases at J; junction bases unmatched: 7. In germline, CDR1 is MNHNS, CDR2 SASEGT. The CDR3 consists of 15 residues. In nucleotides, the CDR3 is TGTGCCAGCAGTGAAGGACAGGGCGTACGGCAGCCCCAGCATTTT. Its protein product is CASSEGQGVRQPQHF.

This clone was seen just once. The gene calls are TRBV7-9 and TRBJ1-2; D is uncertain. Germline CDR1 is SEHNR and CDR2 is FQNEAQ (reference sequence). This CDR3 comprises 15 residues. V lost 5 bases and J 4 bases, leaving 17 bases between the germline ends. The CDR3 bases are TGTGCCAGCAGCCCCGTTGATGCGCGACTCTATGGCTACACCTTC. It is translated as CASSPVDARLYGYTF. The variable domain in full, completed from reference TRBV7-9 and TRBJ1-2, reads DTGVSQNPRHKITKRGQNVTFRCDPISEHNRLYWYRQTLGQGPEFLTYFQNEAQLEKSRLLSDRFSAERPKGSFSTLEIQRTEQGDSAMYLCASSPVDARLYGYTFGSGTRLTVV.

This clone occurred once. The rearrangement links TRBV29-1 to TRBJ2-7, with a tentative D call TRBD1 (6 bases). V lost 4 bases, J lost 7 bases, and 20 bases lay in between. The CDR3 has 14 residues. Germline assignment: CDR1 SQVTM and CDR2 ANQGSEA. The CDR3 DNA follows: TGCAGCGTTGGCCGGGACACCGAATCTGGGGAGCAGTACTTC. Translated: CSVGRDTESGEQYF.

The V call is TRBV5-6, the J call TRBJ2-7; D remains ambiguous. With 0 bases removed from V and 6 bases from J, the gap between germline ends came to 7 bases. Germline-derived CDR1 and CDR2 are SGHDT and YYEEEE. The CDR3 contains 12 residues. The CDR3 spells CASSLGSTEQYF. In nucleotides, the CDR3 is TGTGCCAGCAGCTTGGGTTCTACCGAGCAGTACTTC.

The chain has TRBV6-8 and TRBJ2-3; 8 nucleotides align to TRBD1. After removal of 0 bases from V and 1 base from J, the junction contained 3 bases not matched to a gene. This CDR3 has 16 amino acids. CDR1 and CDR2 (germline): MNHGY, SAAAGT. The CDR3 nucleotides are TGTGCCAGCAGTTACTCGAGGACAGGGCGCACAGATACGCAGTATTTT. It specifies CASSYSRTGRTDTQYF.

The chain is built from TRBV5-1 and TRBJ1-2; D is perhaps TRBD1 (5 bases). CDR3 length equals 14 residues. Trimming took off 4 bases at V and 1 base at J, with 11 bases between the two ends. Looked up from germline, CDR1 is SGHRS and CDR2 is YFSETQ. CDR3 sequence reads: CASSLGTFNYGYTF. The CDR3 DNA reads as TGCGCCAGCAGCCTTGGGACTTTTAACTATGGCTACACCTTC. The full variable domain, in which reference TRBV5-1 and TRBJ1-2 provide the parts outside the CDR3, is KAGVTQTPRYLIKTRGQQVTLSCSPISGHRSVSWYQQTPGQGLQFLFEYFSETQRNKGNFPGRFSGRQFSNSRSEMNVSTLELGDSALYLCASSLGTFNYGYTFGSGTRLTVV.

The CDR3 reads CASWGVEGYTF. The CDR3 DNA sequence: TGTGCCAGTTGGGGGGTTGAGGGCTACACCTTC. The rearrangement joins TRBV19 to TRBJ1-2; possibly TRBD1 for D (5 bases). Germline lookup yields CDR1 LNHDA and CDR2 SQIVND (reference sequence). The CDR3 runs 11 residues. Trimming took 8 bases from V and 8 from J, leaving 12 bases between them.

This chain joins TRBV7-3 and TRBJ2-7; TRBD1 aligns across 9 bases. V lost 5 bases to trimming and J lost 1 base; unmatched junction nucleotides: 6. This CDR3 is 15 amino acids long. Per the germline V gene, CDR1 is SGHTA and CDR2 is FQGTGA. In DNA, the CDR3 is TGTGCCAGCAGCGTAGCCGGGACAGGGTCCTACGAGCAGTACTTC. Translated, it gives CASSVAGTGSYEQYF.

The genes are TRBV6-1 and TRBJ2-1; perhaps TRBD1 as D (7 bases). CDR1 is MNHNS, CDR2 SASEGT, per germline. Deletions cut 0 bases from V and 5 bases from J, with 11 bases between. The CDR3 consists of 15 residues. The CDR3: CASSEAEGAHNEQFF. CDR3 in DNA: TGTGCCAGCAGTGAAGCGGAGGGGGCACACAATGAGCAGTTCTTC.

This chain joins TRBV11-3 and TRBJ2-5; D is possibly TRBD2 (6 bases). The V end was cut by 8 bases, the J end by 2 bases, with 9 bases between. The germline CDR1 and CDR2 sequences are SGHNT and YENEEA. CDR3 length: 12 residues. This chain's CDR3 is CASGGVQETQYF. CDR3 bases: TGTGCCAGCGGCGGGGTTCAAGAGACCCAGTACTTC.

This chain links TRBV10-3 with TRBJ1-2; D ambiguous. V dropped 5 bases and J dropped 2 bases, with 9 bases sitting between them. There are 13 residues in the CDR3. Germline values: CDR1 ENHRY, CDR2 SYGVKD. The CDR3 is CAISYEENYGYTF. The CDR3 region has the DNA TGTGCCATCAGTTACGAGGAGAACTATGGCTACACCTTC.

V and J are TRBV6-5 and TRBJ2-7, with D possibly being TRBD1 (5 bases). Between the trimmed V and J ends, which lost 7 bases and 1 base, there was a span of 17 bases. The V gene's germline CDR1 is MNHEY and CDR2 SVGAGI. The CDR3 length is 15 residues. In nucleotides, the CDR3 is TGTGCCAGCAAGGGCGTAGGACACCTTTCCTACGAGCAGTACTTC. It translates to CASKGVGHLSYEQYF.

The chain is built from TRBV9 and TRBJ2-2; the D is unclear. V was pared by 0 bases and J by 7 bases, with 10 bases between. The germline V gene has CDR1 SGDLS and CDR2 YYNGEE. CDR3 length equals 14 residues. The CDR3 DNA reads TGTGCCAGCAGCGTAGTATCTTACGGCGGGGAGCTGTTTTTT. Protein sequence: CASSVVSYGGELFF.

The chain couples TRBV18 to TRBJ2-4; D uncertain. This CDR3 has 16 residues. V was trimmed by 3 bases and J by 1 base, leaving 13 bases between them. In germline, CDR1 is KGHSH, CDR2 LQKENI. CDR3 amino acids: CASSPPQWQAKNIQYF. The CDR3 DNA is TGTGCCAGCTCACCTCCCCAATGGCAGGCCAAAAACATTCAGTACTTC.

In its sample, this clone was seen once. The chain links TRBV27 to TRBJ2-7; D gene uncertain. Germline assignment: CDR1 MNHEY and CDR2 SMNVEV (reference sequence). Trimming took off 2 bases at V and 2 bases at J, with 10 bases between the two ends. This CDR3 is 14 amino acids long. The CDR3, as DNA: TGTGCCAGCAGTTTAAGCCTGACAACCTACGAGCAGTACTTC. Encoded protein: CASSLSLTTYEQYF.

The chain joins TRBV19 to TRBJ2-5; D remains unclear. The V gene's germline CDR1 is LNHDA and CDR2 SQIVND (reference sequence). There are 13 residues in the CDR3. Trimming removed 1 base at V and 5 bases at J, with 8 bases between. The DNA of the CDR3 is TGTGCCAGTAGTATAGTGGGCTCTGAGACCCAGTACTTC. Protein sequence: CASSIVGSETQYF.

J is TRBJ1-1 and V is TRBV2; 8 nucleotides line up with TRBD1. Germline V gene sequence: CDR1 SNHLY, CDR2 FYNNEI. V lost 4 bases, J lost 5 bases, and 6 bases stayed unmatched. The CDR3 runs 14 residues. CDR3 nucleotide sequence: TGTGCCAGCAGTGTGGGGACAGGTCATACTGAAGCTTTCTTT. Protein: CASSVGTGHTEAFF.

This clone has only one observation. The chain carries TRBV9 and TRBJ1-1; no clear D gene. Germline V CDR1 and CDR2: SGDLS, YYNGEE. Between the trimmed V and J ends, which lost 6 bases and 7 bases, there was a span of 22 bases. The CDR3 is made up of 15 amino acids. This chain's CDR3 is CASTVGPIPGIEAFF. The CDR3 DNA reads TGTGCCAGCACCGTTGGACCAATTCCGGGGATTGAAGCTTTCTTT.